Shown below are 10 T cell receptor beta chains from a single sample sequenced in a study of blood T cell repertoires in COVID-19. The data were produced by immunoSEQ multiplex PCR, yet TCRdb's version contains in-frame clones alone and is incomplete. This sample yields approximately 110,000 clones, of which 80% to 90% are seen a single time; 1% to 1.4% belongs to the top ten. The sequenced sample was peripheral blood. The receptors shown here come from a human donor in a cohort sampled during active COVID-19.

This sequence joins TRBV5-8 and TRBJ2-1; D may be TRBD1 (6 bases). Germline assignment: CDR1 SGHTS and CDR2 YDEGEE. V lost 4 bases to trimming and J lost 8 bases, with 22 bases between them. This CDR3 is built from 16 residues. CDR3 in DNA: TGTGCCAGCAGCCCCTATGTAGGACAGCTCGTTGATGAGCAGTTCTTC. Encoded protein: CASSPYVGQLVDEQFF.

J is TRBJ1-2 and V is TRBV5-5; D is ambiguous. The CDR3 loop spans 12 amino acids. Germline V CDR1 and CDR2: SGHKS, YYEKEE (reference sequence). Trimming stripped 2 bases from V and 8 bases from J, with 10 bases between. DNA for the CDR3: TGTGCCAGCAGCTTAAGATCAGTGGGCTACACCTTC. Translated: CASSLRSVGYTF.

This clone was seen once. V gene TRBV10-3 combines with J gene TRBJ2-7; 10 nucleotides match TRBD1. V was pared by 5 bases and J by 2 bases, with 15 bases of the junction left unmatched. From germline, CDR1 is ENHRY and CDR2 SYGVKD. The CDR3 spans 18 residues. The DNA for the CDR3 is TGTGCCATCAGTCACGAACCCGGGACAGGGGTTGATCCCTACGAGCAGTACTTC. It yields the protein CAISHEPGTGVDPYEQYF.

The gene calls are TRBV5-1 and TRBJ2-3, with TRBD2 matching over 8 bases. This CDR3 is built from 14 residues. Trimming removed 5 bases from V and 6 bases from J; junction bases left unmatched: 8. CDR1 and CDR2 from the germline V gene are SGHRS and YFSETQ. CDR3 residues: CASSMAGGLDTQYF. CDR3 coding DNA: TGCGCCAGCAGTATGGCGGGGGGCCTTGATACGCAGTATTTT.

This clone was counted a single time. This chain connects TRBV29-1 to TRBJ1-1; D is possibly TRBD1 (6 bases). V was trimmed by 0 bases and J by 0 bases, leaving 14 bases between them. The CDR3 has 16 amino acids. Germline CDR1 and CDR2: SQVTM and ANQGSEA. The DNA for the CDR3 is TGCAGCGTTGAAGATCCCCTGGGACATTTGAACACTGAAGCTTTCTTT. This codes for CSVEDPLGHLNTEAFF.

The chain couples TRBV6-5 to TRBJ2-7; the D is unclear. The germline gives CDR1 MNHEY, CDR2 SVGAGI. V lost 6 bases, J lost 4 bases, and 13 bases lay in between. This CDR3 is built from 13 residues. CDR3 sequence (DNA): TGTGCCAGCAGCGAGTATTCCGGGTACGAGCAGTACTTC. Its protein product is CASSEYSGYEQYF.

The gene calls are TRBV5-1 and TRBJ2-1, with 9 bases identical to TRBD2. The V gene end was trimmed by 4 bases and the J gene end by 6 bases; junction bases not matched to a gene: 11. The CDR3 covers 16 residues. CDR1 and CDR2 from the germline V gene are SGHRS and YFSETQ. The CDR3 region is CASSNPHTSGSNEQFF. CDR3 sequence (DNA): TGCGCCAGCAGCAATCCTCACACTAGCGGGTCCAATGAGCAGTTCTTC.

This clone was recorded once. The rearrangement uses TRBV19 and TRBJ2-2; possibly TRBD2 for D (5 bases). Germline loops: CDR1 LNHDA, CDR2 SQIVND (reference sequence). This CDR3 comprises 16 residues. Trimming cost V 8 bases and J 7 bases, with 23 bases left between them. This CDR3 reads CASRSVGSLVRGELFF. The CDR3 bases are TGTGCCAGTCGTTCGGTGGGGAGTTTGGTACGCGGGGAGCTGTTTTTT.

V is TRBV3-1 (or the pseudogene TRBV3-2) and J is TRBJ2-5; D unresolved. The V end lost 6 bases, the J end lost 5 bases, and 10 bases lay between the germline ends. Germline assignment: CDR1 LGHDT and CDR2 YNNKEL (reference sequence). The CDR3 is 12 amino acids. CDR3 in amino acids: CASRDRRETQYF. For the CDR3, the DNA is TGTGCCAGCAGAGACCGGCGGGAGACCCAGTACTTC.

In this sample, this clone turned up once. The chain has TRBV4-2 and TRBJ2-7; 7 bases are shared with TRBD1. The CDR3 is 13 amino acids. Trimming took 3 bases from V and 7 from J; bases not matched to a gene: 6. Germline CDR1 LGHNA, CDR2 YNFKEQ. In nucleotides, the CDR3 is TGTGCCAGCAGCCACACAGGGGCGGAGGAGCAGTACTTC. It translates to CASSHTGAEEQYF.